This T cell receptor beta chain appears in the sequencing data of a study of T cell responses to AZD1222 COVID-19 vaccine (dated by TCRdb to about 2021). Regarding the study in general: Because spike-specific TCR depth and breadth did not differ between the two schedules, AZD1222 recipients who got a second dose at roughly 4 weeks were pooled with those who got a second dose at roughly 12 weeks. TCR sequencing was performed for more than 230 trial participants, of whom some 200 were given two doses of AZD1222 and approximately 25 were given two doses of MenACWY control vaccine. Trial participants were enrolled into age subgroups of 18-55, 56-69 and 70-plus years, which contained approximately 150, 28 and 58 TCR-sequenced participants, respectively.

Overall results and qualifications from the work: Because no day 14 peak-response samples were available, repertoires were characterized only after the peak T cell response. Participants were mostly white British, with more females than males. The authors suggested clonal diversity may have been underestimated. After two AZD1222 doses, both the breadth and the depth of spike-specific TCRs were significantly higher than at day 0 and than in MenACWY recipients. In the small 56-69-year group, the increase in depth fell short of significance, most likely because of low power. Only five to seven AZD1222 recipients were SARS-CoV-2 seropositive at baseline, limiting conclusions about previously exposed vaccinees. Reportedly, almost half of the unique spike-specific TCRs recognized epitopes lying outside the regions that are mutated in the B.1.351 and B.1.1.7 variants. The vaccine-associated CD4 TCRs covered the entire spike protein, and the dominant responses fell in regions 160-218 and 743-854.

The sample's time point label, decoded: baseline before first vaccination. Vaccinee samples came from UK trials COV001 and COV002, including a single-blind randomized controlled phase 2/3 trial of AZD1222 (ChAdOx1 nCoV-19) in healthy adults. Trial participant PBMC samples were collected at day 0 and day 28 after the second dose for TCRbeta chain sequencing. The CDR3 regions of human TCRbeta chains were analyzed by immunosequencing. Per the authors' processing: TCRs in the repertoires were matched against a reference library of SARS-CoV-2-specific TCRs that had been generated with the MIRA antigen-specificity platform. Breadth meant the fraction of unique TCRs that were SARS-CoV-2-associated, whereas depth meant the fraction of total T cells that were SARS-CoV-2-associated. Each spike-specific TCR was assigned to its reactive spike region and to a CD4 or CD8 class using the MIRA data. Log10-transformed breadth and depth values were compared by one-way ANOVA with Sidak's multiple comparisons tests. The table was pulled from immuneACCESS by TCRdb, which kept in-frame rearrangements only. Such tables lose some clones; where checked, under half of the loss comes from unresolved V genes, and the rest has no known cause. That table gives V, J and clone size, and the DNA gave D and trimming. The sample yields about 130,000 clones; around 90% were counted once. The top ten constitute about 4.2% of the sample.

The CDR3, cysteine through phenylalanine, is 13 amino acids long. The kept DNA is CDR3 alone, 39 bases in frame from the first base. V and J are truncated by 3 bases and 6 bases respectively, leaving an intervening sequence of 10 bases. CDR1 LNHDA and CDR2 SQIVND are derived from the germline V gene (reference sequence). A remark on this clone: The antigen it binds to is not known. Within one base of it there is no much larger clone, and no base qualities were kept.

Recombination linked TRBV19 to TRBJ2-3; a tentative D call is TRBD2 (5 bases match). Sequenced material: peripheral blood, taken on day 0 of AZD1222 vaccination. This receptor was taken from an adult in good health. In nucleotides, the sequence is TGTGCCAGTAGTATCCTATGGAGGGATACGCAGTATTTT. Its protein reads: CASSILWRDTQYF.